The 20 T cell receptor beta chains listed next were all sequenced from one sample in a study of spatial heterogeneity in lung cancer. TCRdb redid the calling of the 5' RACE reads with MiXCR, one entry per CDR3 protein. Found here are some 38,000 distinct CDR3 sequences, 6% to 8% of them singletons; the top ten hold 25% to 35%. The time point was: sample taken at primary tumor resection. No cells were sorted before sequencing. The whole RNA sequenced was extracted from tumor, nontumor lung or frozen PBMC. Sequenced here: PBMCs, sampled at surgery. Receptor source: a male donor with early-stage non-small cell lung cancer.

This clonotype was observed many times. The chain carries TRBV30 and TRBJ1-1; tentative D call: TRBD1 (5 bases). Germline V gene data show CDR1 as GTSNPN and CDR2 as SVGIG (reference sequence). With 2 bases removed from V and 3 bases from J, the gap between germline ends came to 10 bases. The CDR3 is made up of 13 amino acids. CDR3 in DNA: TGTGCCTGGAGTCAGGGAGCGGACACTGAAGCTTTCTTT. This encodes CAWSQGADTEAFF. Supplemented by reference TRBV30 and TRBJ1-1, the full variable domain reads SQTIHQWPATLVQPVGSPLSLECTVEGTSNPNLYWYRQAAGRGLQLLFYSVGIGQISSEVPQNLSASRPQDRQFILSSKKLLLSDSGFYLCAWSQGADTEAFFGQGTRLTVV.

The V call is TRBV23-1, the J call TRBJ2-4, with TRBD2 identical over 7 bases. TRBV23-1 is assigned to the ORF class and has an uncertain function. Losses at the gene ends were 2 bases for V and 0 bases for J; bases not matched to a gene: 10. The CDR3 loop spans 18 amino acids. The CDR3 is CASSQNERGREAKNIQYF. The CDR3 DNA follows: TGCGCCAGCAGTCAAAATGAACGGGGGAGGGAAGCCAAAAACATTCAGTACTTC.

This clonotype was counted many times. V usage is TRBV7-9 and J usage is TRBJ1-1, with TRBD1 as a possible D gene (6 bases). The CDR3 length is 14 residues. The germline V and J ends were trimmed by 4 bases and 6 bases, with 15 bases remaining between them. Germline CDR1 is SEHNR and CDR2 is FQNEAQ (reference sequence). In nucleotides, the CDR3 is TGTGCCAGCAGCTACTGGACAGAGCAATCTGAAGCTTTCTTT. Amino acid sequence: CASSYWTEQSEAFF.

The rearrangement joins TRBV20-1 to TRBJ1-5; D is undetermined. Germline V gene sequence: CDR1 DFQATT, CDR2 SNEGSKA (reference sequence). There are 17 residues in the CDR3. The CDR3 protein is CSVREEWNVGSNQPQHF. CDR3 nucleotides: TGCAGCGTGAGAGAGGAGTGGAACGTTGGCAGCAATCAGCCCCAGCATTTT.

This clonotype showed up many times. The chain's CDR3 is CASSQPTRNKNIQYF. For the CDR3, the DNA is TGTGCCAGCAGCCAACCGACTAGAAACAAAAACATTCAGTACTTC. This chain uses TRBV3-1 with TRBJ2-4; D perhaps matches TRBD2 (6 bases). V was pared by 2 bases and J by 3 bases, with 11 bases between. The CDR3 has 15 amino acids. Germline assignment: CDR1 LGHDT and CDR2 YNNKEL (reference sequence).

The chain is built from TRBV7-6 and TRBJ1-2; D not certain. The length of the CDR3 is 14 residues. CDR1 and CDR2 from the germline V gene are SGHVS and FNYEAQ. Deletions cut 5 bases from V and 2 bases from J, with 12 bases between. CDR3 in amino acids: CASSVDPWNYGYTF. Here the CDR3 DNA reads TGTGCCAGCAGCGTCGACCCCTGGAACTATGGCTACACCTTC. The variable domain in full, with the rest retrieved from reference TRBV7-6 and TRBJ1-2, is GAGVSQSPRYKVTKRGQDVALRCDPISGHVSLYWYRQALGQGPEFLTYFNYEAQQDKSGLPNDRFSAERPEGSISTLTIQRTEQRDSAMYRCASSVDPWNYGYTFGSGTRLTVV.

This clonotype appeared many times. Written as DNA, the CDR3 is TGCAGTGCTAGAGATGGAGGACTAGGGGGTCTCGGTGAGCAGTTCTTC. This gives the protein CSARDGGLGGLGEQFF. The V call is TRBV20-1, the J call TRBJ2-1, with D perhaps matching TRBD2 (7 bases). Germline assignment: CDR1 DFQATT and CDR2 SNEGSKA (reference sequence). The V end lost 0 bases, the J end lost 9 bases, and 21 bases lay between the germline ends. This CDR3 is built from 16 residues.

This clonotype was observed a few times. This sequence joins TRBV5-5 and TRBJ1-1; 10 bases match TRBD1. V lost 4 bases to trimming and J lost 3 bases; unmatched junction nucleotides: 6. Germline V gives CDR1 SGHKS, CDR2 YYEKEE (reference sequence). The CDR3 extends over 15 amino acids. The chain's CDR3 is CASSERDRGYTEAFF. The DNA for the CDR3 is TGTGCCAGCAGCGAGAGGGACAGGGGATACACTGAAGCTTTCTTT. The complete variable domain, with remaining parts taken from reference TRBV5-5 and TRBJ1-1, reads DAGVTQSPTHLIKTRGQQVTLRCSPISGHKSVSWYQQVLGQGPQFIFQYYEKEERGRGNFPDRFSARQFPNYSSELNVNALLLGDSALYLCASSERDRGYTEAFFGQGTRLTVV.

On this clonotype itself: The CDR3 carries no conserved terminal phenylalanine or tryptophan, so it likely arises from a read error. DNA of the CDR3: TGTGCCAGCAGTCCCCGGGGTAACACTGAAGCTTTCCTT. This gives the protein CASSPRGNTEAFL. The chain has TRBV6-2 or TRBV6-3 and TRBJ1-1; D is uncertain. With 5 bases removed from V and 2 bases from J, the gap between germline ends came to 9 bases. The length of the CDR3 is 13 residues. CDR1 and CDR2 from the germline V gene are MNHEY and SVGEGT.

The J gene is TRBJ2-1, the V gene TRBV6-2 or TRBV6-3; 9 positions agree with TRBD2. The CDR3 contains 15 residues. The germline CDR1 and CDR2 sequences are MNHEY and SVGEGT. V lost 2 bases and J lost 7; bases outside the gene matches: 6. CDR3 bases: TGTGCCAGCAGTTACAGGCTAGCGGGGATTAATGAGCAGTTCTTC. This codes for CASSYRLAGINEQFF.

This clonotype has a count of ten or more. The J gene is TRBJ2-7, the V gene TRBV10-3, with 7 bases that match TRBD2. The CDR3 runs 13 residues. Trimming cost V 4 bases and J 0 bases; bases outside gene matches: 0. CDR1 is ENHRY and CDR2 is SYGVKD in the germline V gene. The CDR3 here is CAISAGGSYEQYV. The CDR3 DNA reads TGTGCCATCAGTGCGGGGGGCTCCTACGAGCAGTACGTC.

Ten or more counts support this clonotype. The chain couples TRBV14 to TRBJ2-1; TRBD2 aligns across 11 bases. Trimming at V came to 2 bases and at J to 6 bases, leaving 9 bases not matched to a gene. This CDR3 is built from 17 residues. CDR1 and CDR2 from the germline V gene are SGHDN and FVKESK. CDR3 residues: CASSQTTGLAGPNEQFF. The DNA for the CDR3 is TGTGCCAGCAGCCAAACCACCGGACTAGCGGGCCCCAATGAGCAGTTCTTC.

This clonotype has a handful of counts. This chain connects TRBV20-1 to TRBJ2-1; 10 bases align to TRBD2. The germline V gene has CDR1 DFQATT and CDR2 SNEGSKA (reference sequence). This CDR3 has 16 residues. V lost 1 base to trimming and J lost 2 bases; unmatched junction nucleotides: 5. This chain's CDR3 is CSARARSGGAYNEQFF. DNA for the CDR3: TGCAGTGCTAGAGCCCGAAGCGGGGGGGCCTACAATGAGCAGTTCTTC.

This clonotype was observed a few times. The V gene is TRBV11-2, the J gene TRBJ2-1; 10 bases map to TRBD2. J was trimmed by 10 bases and V by 4 bases; bases with no gene match: 4. Germline V lookup: CDR1 SGHAT, CDR2 FQNNGV. This CDR3 is 13 amino acids long. CDR3 bases: TGTGCCAGCAGCTCACCGGGACTAGCGGAGCAGTTCTTC. Translation gives CASSSPGLAEQFF.

The sample holds many counts of this clonotype. The chain couples TRBV28 to TRBJ1-5; 7 nucleotides align to TRBD1. CDR1 is MDHEN, CDR2 SYDVKM, per germline. The CDR3 totals 12 residues. J was trimmed by 9 bases and V by 3 bases; bases with no gene match: 2. The CDR3 reads CASSFGDRPQHF. The DNA for the CDR3 is TGTGCCAGCAGTTTTGGGGACAGGCCCCAGCATTTT.

At least ten counts were recorded for this clonotype. The chain has TRBV7-2 and TRBJ2-3; D is unclear. The CDR3 runs to 12 residues. Germline V gives CDR1 SGHTA, CDR2 FQGNSA. V lost 5 bases and J lost 8, with 11 bases in between. The CDR3, as DNA: TGTGCCAGCAGCCCCGCGTCACGTACGCAGTATTTT. Encoded protein: CASSPASRTQYF.

The table lists this clonotype with a few counts. J is TRBJ2-3 and V is TRBV4-3, with TRBD2 matching over 12 bases. Germline V CDR1 and CDR2: LGHNA, YSLEER. V lost 4 bases, J lost 5 bases, and 4 bases stayed unmatched. The CDR3 is made up of 15 amino acids. The CDR3 sequence: CASSPTSGGKDTQYF. In DNA, the CDR3 is TGCGCCAGCAGCCCGACTAGCGGGGGCAAAGATACGCAGTATTTT.

This clonotype was detected ten times or more. The chain recombines TRBV4-2 with TRBJ2-2, with 8 nucleotides matching TRBD2. The CDR3 is 16 residues long. V shed 0 bases, J shed 0 bases, and the junction held 0 bases outside the gene matches. Germline CDR1 is LGHNA and CDR2 is YNFKEQ. CDR3 DNA: TGTGCCAGCAGCCAAGAGACTAGCGCGAACACCGGGGAGCTGTTTTTT. This gives the protein CASSQETSANTGELFF.

V and J are TRBV6-1 and TRBJ2-3; either TRBD1 or TRBD2 may supply D (5 bases each). V was pared by 9 bases and J by 6 bases, with 22 bases between. The germline gives CDR1 MNHNS, CDR2 SASEGT. This CDR3 has 15 amino acids. CDR3 sequence reads: CASTGTESILDTQYF. The CDR3 DNA reads as TGTGCCAGTACCGGGACGGAGTCCATTTTGGATACGCAGTATTTT.

This chain uses TRBV7-3 with TRBJ2-3; D not resolved. Germline CDR1 is SGHTA and CDR2 is FQGTGA. The V end lost 0 bases, the J end lost 5 bases, and 9 bases lay between the germline ends. This CDR3 has 14 residues. Written as DNA, the CDR3 is TGTGCCAGCAGCTTAACCCCCTGGGTAGATACGCAGTATTTT. Residues: CASSLTPWVDTQYF. The full variable domain, rest sourced from reference TRBV7-3 and TRBJ2-3, is GAGVSQTPSNKVTEKGKYVELRCDPISGHTALYWYRQSLGQGPEFLIYFQGTGAADDSGLPNDRFFAVRPEGSVSTLKIQRTERGDSAVYLCASSLTPWVDTQYFGPGTRLTVL.